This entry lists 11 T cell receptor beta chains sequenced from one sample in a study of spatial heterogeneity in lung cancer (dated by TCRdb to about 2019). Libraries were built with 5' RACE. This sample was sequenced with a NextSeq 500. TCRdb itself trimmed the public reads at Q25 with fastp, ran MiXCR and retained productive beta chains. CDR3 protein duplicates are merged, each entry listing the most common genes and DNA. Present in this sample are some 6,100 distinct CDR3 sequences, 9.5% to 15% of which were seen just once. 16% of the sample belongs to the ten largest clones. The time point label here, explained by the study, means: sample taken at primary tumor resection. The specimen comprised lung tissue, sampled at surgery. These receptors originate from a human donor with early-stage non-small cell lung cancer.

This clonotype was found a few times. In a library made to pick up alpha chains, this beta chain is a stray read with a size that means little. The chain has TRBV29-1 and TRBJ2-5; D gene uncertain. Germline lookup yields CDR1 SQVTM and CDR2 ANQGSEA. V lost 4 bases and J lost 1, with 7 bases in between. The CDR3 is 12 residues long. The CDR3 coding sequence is TGCAGCGTTGGAGAAGGCCAAGAGACCCAGTACTTC. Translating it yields CSVGEGQETQYF.

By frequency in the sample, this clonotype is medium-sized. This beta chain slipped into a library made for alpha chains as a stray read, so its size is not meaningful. The CDR3 loop reads CSVDEGANTEAFF. CDR3 sequence (DNA): TGCAGCGTTGATGAGGGGGCGAACACTGAAGCTTTCTTT. The gene calls are TRBV29-1 and TRBJ1-1, with TRBD1 matching 7 bases. Losses at the gene ends were 3 bases for V and 1 base for J; bases not matched to a gene: 2. Germline CDR1 SQVTM, CDR2 ANQGSEA. This CDR3 has 13 residues.

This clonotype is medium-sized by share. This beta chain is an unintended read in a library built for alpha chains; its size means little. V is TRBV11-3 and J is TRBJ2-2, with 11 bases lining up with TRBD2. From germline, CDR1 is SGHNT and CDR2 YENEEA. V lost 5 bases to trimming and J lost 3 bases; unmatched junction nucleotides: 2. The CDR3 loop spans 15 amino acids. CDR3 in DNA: TGTGCCAGCAGCCAGGGACTAGCGGACACCGGGGAGCTGTTTTTT. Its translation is CASSQGLADTGELFF.

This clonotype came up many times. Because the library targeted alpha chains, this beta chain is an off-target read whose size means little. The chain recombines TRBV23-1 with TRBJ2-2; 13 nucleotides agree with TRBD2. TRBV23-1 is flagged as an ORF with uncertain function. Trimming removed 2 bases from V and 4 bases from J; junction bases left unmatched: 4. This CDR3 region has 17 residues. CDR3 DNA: TGCGCCAGCAGTCAAGGACTAGCGGGAGAGGGCACCGGGGAGCTGTTTTTT. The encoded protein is CASSQGLAGEGTGELFF.

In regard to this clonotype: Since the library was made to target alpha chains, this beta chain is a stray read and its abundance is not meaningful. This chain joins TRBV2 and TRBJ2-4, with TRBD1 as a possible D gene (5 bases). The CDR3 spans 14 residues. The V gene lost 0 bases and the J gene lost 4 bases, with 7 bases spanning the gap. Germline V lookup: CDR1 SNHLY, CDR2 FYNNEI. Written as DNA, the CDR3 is TGTGCCAGCAGTGAAGCGACAGCTAAAAACATTCAGTACTTC. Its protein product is CASSEATAKNIQYF.

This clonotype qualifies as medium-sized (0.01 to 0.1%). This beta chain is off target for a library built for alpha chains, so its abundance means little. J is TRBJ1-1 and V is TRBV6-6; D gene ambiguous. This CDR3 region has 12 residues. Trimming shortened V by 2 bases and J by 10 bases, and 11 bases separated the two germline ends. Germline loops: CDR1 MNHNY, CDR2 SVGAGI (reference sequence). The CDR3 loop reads CASSYGQTLAFF. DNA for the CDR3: TGTGCCAGCAGTTACGGGCAGACTCTAGCTTTCTTT.

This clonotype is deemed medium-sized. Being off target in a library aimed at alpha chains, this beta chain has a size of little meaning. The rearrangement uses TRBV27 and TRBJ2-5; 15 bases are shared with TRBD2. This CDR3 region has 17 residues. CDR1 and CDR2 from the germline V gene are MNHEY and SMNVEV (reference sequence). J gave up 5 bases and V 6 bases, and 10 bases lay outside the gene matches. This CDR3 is CASSPIGLAGGLETQYF. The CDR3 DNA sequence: TGTGCCAGCAGCCCTATTGGACTAGCGGGAGGGCTGGAGACCCAGTACTTC.

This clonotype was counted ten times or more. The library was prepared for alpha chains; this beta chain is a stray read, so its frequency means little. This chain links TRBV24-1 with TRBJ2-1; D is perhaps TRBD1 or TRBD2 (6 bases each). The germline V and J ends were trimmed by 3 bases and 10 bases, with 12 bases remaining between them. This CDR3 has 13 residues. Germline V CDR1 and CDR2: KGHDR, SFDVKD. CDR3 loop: CATSDEGGREQFF. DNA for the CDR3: TGTGCCACCAGTGATGAGGGGGGACGGGAGCAGTTCTTC.

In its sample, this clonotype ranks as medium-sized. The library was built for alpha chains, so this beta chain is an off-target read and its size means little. The CDR3 coding sequence is TGTGCCAGCAGCTTGGGACAGGGGTTTAACTATGGCTACACCTTC. Its translation is CASSLGQGFNYGYTF. V usage is TRBV7-9 and J usage is TRBJ1-2; the match to TRBD1 covers 10 bases. CDR1 is SEHNR and CDR2 is FQNEAQ in the germline V gene (reference sequence). The CDR3 length is 15 residues. Losses at the gene ends were 3 bases for V and 1 base for J; bases not matched to a gene: 2.

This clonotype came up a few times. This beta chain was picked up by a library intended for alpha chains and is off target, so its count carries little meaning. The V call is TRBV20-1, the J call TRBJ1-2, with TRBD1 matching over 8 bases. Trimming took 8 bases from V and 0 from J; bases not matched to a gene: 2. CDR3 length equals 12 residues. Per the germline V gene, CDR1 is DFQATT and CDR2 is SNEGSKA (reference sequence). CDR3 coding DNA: TGCAGTTCACAGGGGGCTAACTATGGCTACACCTTC. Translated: CSSQGANYGYTF.

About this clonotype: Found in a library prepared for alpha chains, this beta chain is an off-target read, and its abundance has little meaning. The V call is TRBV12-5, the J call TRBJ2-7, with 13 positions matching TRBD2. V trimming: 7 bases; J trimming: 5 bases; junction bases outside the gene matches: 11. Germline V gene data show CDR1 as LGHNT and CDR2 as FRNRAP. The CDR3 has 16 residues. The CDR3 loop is CASAPSGLAGANEQYF. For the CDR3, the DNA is TGTGCTAGTGCTCCGTCCGGACTAGCGGGAGCTAACGAGCAGTACTTC.